Listed here is a single T cell receptor beta chain. This clonotype was counted a few times. This clone's antigen is unknown. Base qualities were left out, and no much larger clone turns up one base away. This entry is derived from a study of response to subunit inactivated influenza vaccine (dated by TCRdb to the late 2010s). Background on the whole study: To follow how T cells responded to a trivalent subunit inactivated influenza vaccine, the researchers relied on deep quantitative profiling of the T cell receptor repertoire.

Trimmed from V: 4 bases; trimmed from J: 3 bases; junction bases lacking a gene match: 8. Reading the germline V gene gives CDR1 SGHDN and CDR2 FVKESK. From its cysteine to its phenylalanine, the CDR3 spans 16 amino acids. Here the CDR3 DNA is all that survives: 48 bases in frame from base 1. Library preparation employed RT-PCR. The sequencer listed for this sample is Illumina HiSeq 2500. Using fastp trimming at Q25 and MiXCR clonotype assembly, TCRdb reanalyzed the public sequencing data and kept in-frame beta chains. For every CDR3 protein sequence, its rows merge into one entry that carries the most common genes and DNA. The sample table holds 450,000 to 700,000 distinct CDR3 sequences, of which around 15% were seen once. The ten largest make up 11% of the sample. Overall study results and their limits: According to the authors, only a limited number of new T cells may be recruited by each seasonal influenza vaccination.

The TCR comes from a middle-aged man who received an inactivated influenza vaccine. Donor details come from another sample of the same person, matched by shared clones. The chain joins TRBV14 to TRBJ2-1; 8 junctional bases match TRBD2. The starting material was PBMCs from blood, obtained roughly 12 days after vaccination. In nucleotide form, the sequence is TGTGCCAGCAGCCCCTCGGTTAGCGGGATCTACAATGAGCAGTTCTTC. It translates as CASSPSVSGIYNEQFF.